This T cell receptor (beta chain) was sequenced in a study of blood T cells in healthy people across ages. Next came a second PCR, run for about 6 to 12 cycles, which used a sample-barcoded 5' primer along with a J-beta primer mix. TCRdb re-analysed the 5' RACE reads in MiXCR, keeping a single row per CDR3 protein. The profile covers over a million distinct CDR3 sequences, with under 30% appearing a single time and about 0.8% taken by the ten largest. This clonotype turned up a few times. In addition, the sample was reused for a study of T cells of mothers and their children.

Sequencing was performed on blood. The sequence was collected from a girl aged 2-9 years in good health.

The CDR3 region is CASSISRGDEQFF. Written as DNA, the CDR3 is TGTGCCAGCAGTATTTCCCGGGGGGACGAGCAGTTCTTC. V gene TRBV2 combines with J gene TRBJ2-1; TRBD2 aligns across 7 bases. The germline V gene encodes CDR1 SNHLY and CDR2 FYNNEI. CDR3 length: 13 residues. Unmatched junction bases numbered 8, after V lost 5 bases and J lost 10 bases.